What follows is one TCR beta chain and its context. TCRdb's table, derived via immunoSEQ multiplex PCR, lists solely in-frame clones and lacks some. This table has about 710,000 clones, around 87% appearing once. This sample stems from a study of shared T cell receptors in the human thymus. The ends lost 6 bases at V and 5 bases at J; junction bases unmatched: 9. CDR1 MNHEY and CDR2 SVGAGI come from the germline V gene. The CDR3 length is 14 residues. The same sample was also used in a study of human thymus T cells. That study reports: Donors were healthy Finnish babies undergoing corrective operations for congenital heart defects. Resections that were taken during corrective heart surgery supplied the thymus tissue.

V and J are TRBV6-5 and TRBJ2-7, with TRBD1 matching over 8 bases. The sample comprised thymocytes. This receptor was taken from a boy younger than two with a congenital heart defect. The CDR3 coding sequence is TGTGCCAGCAGCTCCGGACAGGGTAGTGACGAGCAGTACTTC. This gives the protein CASSSGQGSDEQYF.